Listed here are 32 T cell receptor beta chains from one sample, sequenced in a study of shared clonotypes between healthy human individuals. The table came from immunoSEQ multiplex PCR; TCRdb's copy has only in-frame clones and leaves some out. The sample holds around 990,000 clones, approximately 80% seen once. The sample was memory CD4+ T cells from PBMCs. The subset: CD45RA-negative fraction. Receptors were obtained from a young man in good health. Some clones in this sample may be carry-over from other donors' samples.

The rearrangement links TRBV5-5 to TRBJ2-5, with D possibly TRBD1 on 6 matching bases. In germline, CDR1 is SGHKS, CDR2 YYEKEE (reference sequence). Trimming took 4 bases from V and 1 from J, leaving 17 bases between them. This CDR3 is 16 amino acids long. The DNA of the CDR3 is TGTGCCAGCAGCCACCCCAGTACAGGGCGCCAAGAGACCCAGTACTTC. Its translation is CASSHPSTGRQETQYF.

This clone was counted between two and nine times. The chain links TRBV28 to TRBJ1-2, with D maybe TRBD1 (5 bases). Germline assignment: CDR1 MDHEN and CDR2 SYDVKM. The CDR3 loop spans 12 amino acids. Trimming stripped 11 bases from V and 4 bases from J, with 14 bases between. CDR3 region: CAGAGGGYGYTF. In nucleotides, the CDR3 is TGTGCCGGGGCCGGGGGTGGCTATGGCTACACCTTC.

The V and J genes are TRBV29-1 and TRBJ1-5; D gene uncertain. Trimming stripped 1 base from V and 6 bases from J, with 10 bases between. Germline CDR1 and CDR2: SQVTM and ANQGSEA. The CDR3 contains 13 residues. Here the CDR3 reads CSVEVGIGQPQHF. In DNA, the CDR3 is TGCAGCGTTGAAGTAGGGATCGGTCAGCCCCAGCATTTT. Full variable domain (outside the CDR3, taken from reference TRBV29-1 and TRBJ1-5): SAVISQKPSRDICQRGTSLTIQCQVDSQVTMMFWYRQQPGQSLTLIATANQGSEATYESGFVIDKFPISRPNLTFSTLTVSNMSPEDSSIYLCSVEVGIGQPQHFGDGTRLSIL.

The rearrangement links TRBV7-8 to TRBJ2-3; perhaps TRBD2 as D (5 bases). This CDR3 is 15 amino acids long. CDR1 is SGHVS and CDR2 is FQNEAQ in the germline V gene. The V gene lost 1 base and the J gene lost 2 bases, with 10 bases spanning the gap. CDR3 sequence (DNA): TGTGCCAGCAGCTTAGAGCGGACGCTCACAGATACGCAGTATTTT. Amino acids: CASSLERTLTDTQYF.

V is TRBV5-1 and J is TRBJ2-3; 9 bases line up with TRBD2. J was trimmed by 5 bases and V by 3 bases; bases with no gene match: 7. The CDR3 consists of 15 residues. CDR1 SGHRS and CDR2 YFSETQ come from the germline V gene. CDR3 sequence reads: CASSSDELAGDTQYF. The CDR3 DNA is TGCGCCAGCAGCTCCGACGAACTAGCGGGAGATACGCAGTATTTT.

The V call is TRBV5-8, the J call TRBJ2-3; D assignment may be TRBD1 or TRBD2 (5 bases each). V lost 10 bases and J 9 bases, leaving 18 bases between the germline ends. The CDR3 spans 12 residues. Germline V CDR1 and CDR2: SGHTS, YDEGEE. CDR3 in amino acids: CAGRSTGGTQYF. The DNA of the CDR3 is TGTGCCGGGAGATCAACAGGAGGAACGCAGTATTTT.

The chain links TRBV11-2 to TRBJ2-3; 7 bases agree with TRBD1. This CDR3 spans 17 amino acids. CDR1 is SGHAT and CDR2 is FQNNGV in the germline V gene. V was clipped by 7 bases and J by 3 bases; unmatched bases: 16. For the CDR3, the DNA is TGTGCCAGCACCCCAAACAGGGGCAACGGCTTGACAGATACGCAGTATTTT. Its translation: CASTPNRGNGLTDTQYF.

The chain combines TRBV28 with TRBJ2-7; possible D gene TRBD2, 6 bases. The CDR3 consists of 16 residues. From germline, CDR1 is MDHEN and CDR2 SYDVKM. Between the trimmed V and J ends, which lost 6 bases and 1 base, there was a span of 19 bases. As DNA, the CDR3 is TGTGCCAGCAGCCGCGTAGGAGGGACCCCGTCCTACGAGCAGTACTTC. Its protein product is CASSRVGGTPSYEQYF.

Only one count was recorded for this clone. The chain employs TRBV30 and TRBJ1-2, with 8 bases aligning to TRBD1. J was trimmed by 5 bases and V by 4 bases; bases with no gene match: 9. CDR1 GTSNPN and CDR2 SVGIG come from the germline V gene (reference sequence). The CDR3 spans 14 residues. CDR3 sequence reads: CAWTRTGTGYGYTF. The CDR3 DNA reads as TGTGCCTGGACCCGGACAGGGACGGGGTATGGCTACACCTTC.

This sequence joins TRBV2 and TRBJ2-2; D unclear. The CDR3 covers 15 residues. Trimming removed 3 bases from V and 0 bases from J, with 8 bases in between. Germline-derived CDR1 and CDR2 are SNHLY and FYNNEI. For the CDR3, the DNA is TGTGCCAGCAGTGAGGTGAACGCGAACACCGGGGAGCTGTTTTTT. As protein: CASSEVNANTGELFF.

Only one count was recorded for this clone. CDR3 sequence reads: CASKGTSLPYEQYF. In nucleotides, the CDR3 is TGTGCCAGTAAGGGGACTAGCCTCCCCTACGAGCAGTACTTC. V usage is TRBV19 and J usage is TRBJ2-7; 9 bases match TRBD2. CDR3 length: 14 amino acids. The germline V gene encodes CDR1 LNHDA and CDR2 SQIVND (reference sequence). V shed 7 bases, J shed 2 bases, and the junction held 6 bases outside the gene matches.

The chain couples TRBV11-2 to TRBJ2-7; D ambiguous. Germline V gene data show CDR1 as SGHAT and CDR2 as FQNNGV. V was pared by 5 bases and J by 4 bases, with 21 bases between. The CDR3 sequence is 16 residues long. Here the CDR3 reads CASSPRLALSVYEQYF. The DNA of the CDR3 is TGTGCCAGCAGCCCCCGTCTTGCCCTCTCGGTTTACGAGCAGTACTTC.

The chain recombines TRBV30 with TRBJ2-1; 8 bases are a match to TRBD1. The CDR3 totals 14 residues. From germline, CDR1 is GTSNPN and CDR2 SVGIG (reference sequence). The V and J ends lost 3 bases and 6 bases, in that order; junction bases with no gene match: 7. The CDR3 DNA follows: TGTGCCTGGAGGGGGACAGGAGGATTCAATGAGCAGTTCTTC. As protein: CAWRGTGGFNEQFF.

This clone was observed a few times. The CDR3 here is CASRLMEASRGTGELFF. The CDR3 bases are TGTGCCAGCAGACTTATGGAGGCTAGCAGGGGGACCGGGGAGCTGTTTTTT. The rearrangement joins TRBV21-1 to TRBJ2-2; the D segment call TRBD1 is taken from the table without a DNA check. TRBV21-1 is listed as a pseudogene. The CDR3 is 17 amino acids.

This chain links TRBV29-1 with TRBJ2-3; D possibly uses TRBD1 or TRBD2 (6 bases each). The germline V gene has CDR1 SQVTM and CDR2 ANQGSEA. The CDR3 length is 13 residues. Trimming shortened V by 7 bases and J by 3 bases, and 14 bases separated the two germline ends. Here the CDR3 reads CSGGAGLTDTQYF. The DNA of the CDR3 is TGCAGCGGGGGGGCAGGGTTGACAGATACGCAGTATTTT.

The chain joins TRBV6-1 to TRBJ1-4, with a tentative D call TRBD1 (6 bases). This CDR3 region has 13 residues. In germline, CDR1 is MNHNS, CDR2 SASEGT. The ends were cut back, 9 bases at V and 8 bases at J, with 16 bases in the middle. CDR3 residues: CASAGGRGEKLFF. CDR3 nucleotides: TGTGCCAGTGCGGGGGGCCGAGGCGAAAAACTGTTTTTT.

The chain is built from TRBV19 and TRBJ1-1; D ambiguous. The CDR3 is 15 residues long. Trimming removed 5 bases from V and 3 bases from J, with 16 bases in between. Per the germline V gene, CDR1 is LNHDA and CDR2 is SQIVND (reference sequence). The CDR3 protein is CASSLRRLGDTEAFF. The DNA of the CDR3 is TGTGCCAGTAGTCTTAGACGGCTTGGAGACACTGAAGCTTTCTTT. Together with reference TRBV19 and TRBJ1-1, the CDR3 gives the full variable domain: DGGITQSPKYLFRKEGQNVTLSCEQNLNHDAMYWYRQDPGQGLRLIYYSQIVNDFQKGDIAEGYSVSREKKESFPLTVTSAQKNPTAFYLCASSLRRLGDTEAFFGQGTRLTVV.

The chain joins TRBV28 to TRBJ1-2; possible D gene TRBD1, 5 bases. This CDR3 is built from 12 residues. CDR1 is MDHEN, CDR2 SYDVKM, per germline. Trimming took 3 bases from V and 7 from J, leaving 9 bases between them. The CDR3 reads CASSFGTRGYTF. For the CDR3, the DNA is TGTGCCAGCAGTTTCGGGACTCGTGGCTACACCTTC.

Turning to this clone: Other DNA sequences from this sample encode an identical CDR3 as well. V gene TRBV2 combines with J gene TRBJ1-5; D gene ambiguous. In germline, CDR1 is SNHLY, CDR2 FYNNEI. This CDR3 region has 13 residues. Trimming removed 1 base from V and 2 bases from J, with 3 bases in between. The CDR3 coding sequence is TGTGCCAGCAGTGAAGAGGGCAATCAGCCCCAGCATTTT. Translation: CASSEEGNQPQHF.

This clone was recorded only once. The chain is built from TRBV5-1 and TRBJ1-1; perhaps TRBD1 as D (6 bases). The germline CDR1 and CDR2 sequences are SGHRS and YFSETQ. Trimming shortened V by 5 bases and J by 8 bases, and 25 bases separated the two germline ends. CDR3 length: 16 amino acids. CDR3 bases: TGCGCCAGCAGTCTGACCCTACCCGGACAGACGAACGAAGCTTTCTTT. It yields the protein CASSLTLPGQTNEAFF.

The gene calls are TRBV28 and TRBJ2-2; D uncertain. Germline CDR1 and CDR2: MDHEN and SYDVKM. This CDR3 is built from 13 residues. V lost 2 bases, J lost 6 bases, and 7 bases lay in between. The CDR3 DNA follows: TGTGCCAGCAGTTTAAGGGATCCCGGGGAGCTGTTTTTT. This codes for CASSLRDPGELFF.

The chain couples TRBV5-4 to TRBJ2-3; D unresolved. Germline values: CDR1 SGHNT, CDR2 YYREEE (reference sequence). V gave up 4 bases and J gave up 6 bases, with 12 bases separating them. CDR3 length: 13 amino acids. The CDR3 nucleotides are TGTGCCAGCAGCCAGATTGACGGGGATACGCAGTATTTT. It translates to CASSQIDGDTQYF.

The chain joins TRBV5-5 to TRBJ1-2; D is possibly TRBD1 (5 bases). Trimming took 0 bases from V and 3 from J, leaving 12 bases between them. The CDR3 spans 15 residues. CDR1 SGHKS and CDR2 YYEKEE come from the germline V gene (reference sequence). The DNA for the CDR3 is TGTGCCAGCAGCTTGGGGCAGGGCTACGACTATGGCTACACCTTC. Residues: CASSLGQGYDYGYTF.

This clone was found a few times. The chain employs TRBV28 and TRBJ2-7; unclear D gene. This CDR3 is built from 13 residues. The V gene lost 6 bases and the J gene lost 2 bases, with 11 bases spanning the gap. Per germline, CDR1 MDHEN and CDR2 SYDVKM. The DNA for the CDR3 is TGTGCCAGCAGCTCCCACAACCCCTACGAGCAGTACTTC. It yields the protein CASSSHNPYEQYF.

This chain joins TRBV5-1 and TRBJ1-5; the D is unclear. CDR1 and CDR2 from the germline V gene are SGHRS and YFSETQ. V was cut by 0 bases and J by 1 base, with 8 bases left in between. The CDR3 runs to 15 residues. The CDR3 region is CASSLGASSNQPQHF. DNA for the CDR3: TGCGCCAGCAGCTTGGGGGCCTCGAGCAATCAGCCCCAGCATTTT. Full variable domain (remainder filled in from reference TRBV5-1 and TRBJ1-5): KAGVTQTPRYLIKTRGQQVTLSCSPISGHRSVSWYQQTPGQGLQFLFEYFSETQRNKGNFPGRFSGRQFSNSRSEMNVSTLELGDSALYLCASSLGASSNQPQHFGDGTRLSIL.

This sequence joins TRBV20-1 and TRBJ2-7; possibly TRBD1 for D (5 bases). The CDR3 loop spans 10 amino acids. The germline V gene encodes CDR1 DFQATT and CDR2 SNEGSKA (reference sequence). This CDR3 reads CRPGPYEQYF. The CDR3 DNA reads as TGCCGGCCAGGGCCATACGAGCAGTACTTC.

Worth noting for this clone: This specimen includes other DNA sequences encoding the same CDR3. CDR3 sequence (DNA): TGTGCCAGCAGGCCCCTCAACACTGAAGCTTTCTTT. Translated, it gives CASRPLNTEAFF. The chain combines TRBV28 with TRBJ1-1; D remains unclear. The CDR3 is 12 residues long. In germline, CDR1 is MDHEN, CDR2 SYDVKM. V lost 6 bases, J lost 2 bases, and 7 bases lay in between.

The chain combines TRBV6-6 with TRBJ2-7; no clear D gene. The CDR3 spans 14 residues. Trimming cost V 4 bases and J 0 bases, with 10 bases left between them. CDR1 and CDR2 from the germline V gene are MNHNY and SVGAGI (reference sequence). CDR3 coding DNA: TGTGCCAGCAGTTCCCCACTGAACTCCTACGAGCAGTACTTC. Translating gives CASSSPLNSYEQYF.

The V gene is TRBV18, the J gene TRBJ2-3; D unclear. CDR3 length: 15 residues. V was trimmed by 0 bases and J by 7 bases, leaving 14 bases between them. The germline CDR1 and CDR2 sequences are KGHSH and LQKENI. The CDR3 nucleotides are TGTGCCAGCTCACCACCGGGTCCCCAACCGAATACGCAGTATTTT. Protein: CASSPPGPQPNTQYF.

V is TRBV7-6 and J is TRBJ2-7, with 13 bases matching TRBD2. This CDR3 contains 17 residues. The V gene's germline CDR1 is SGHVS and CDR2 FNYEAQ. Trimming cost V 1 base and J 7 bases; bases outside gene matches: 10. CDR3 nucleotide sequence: TGTGCCAGCAGCTTAGTCCCACTAGCGGGAGGGCCACAAGAGCAGTACTTC. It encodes CASSLVPLAGGPQEQYF. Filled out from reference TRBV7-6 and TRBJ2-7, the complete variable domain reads GAGVSQSPRYKVTKRGQDVALRCDPISGHVSLYWYRQALGQGPEFLTYFNYEAQQDKSGLPNDRFSAERPEGSISTLTIQRTEQRDSAMYRCASSLVPLAGGPQEQYFGPGTRLTVT.

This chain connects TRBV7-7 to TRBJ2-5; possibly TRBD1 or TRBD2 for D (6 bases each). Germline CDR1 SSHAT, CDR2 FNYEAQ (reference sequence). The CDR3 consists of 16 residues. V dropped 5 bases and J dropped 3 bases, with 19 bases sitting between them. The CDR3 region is CASSLRPRGREETQYF. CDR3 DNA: TGTGCCAGCAGCCTCCGGCCCCGGGGGCGTGAAGAGACCCAGTACTTC. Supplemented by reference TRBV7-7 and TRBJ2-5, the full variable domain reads GAGVSQSPRYKVTKRGQDVTLRCDPISSHATLYWYQQALGQGPEFLTYFNYEAQPDKSGLPSDRFSAERPEGSISTLTIQRTEQRDSAMYRCASSLRPRGREETQYFGPGTRLLVL.

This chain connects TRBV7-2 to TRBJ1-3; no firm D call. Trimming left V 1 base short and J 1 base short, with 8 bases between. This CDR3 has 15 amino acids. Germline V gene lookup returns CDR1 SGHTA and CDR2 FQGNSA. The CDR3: CASSLVPGSGNTIYF. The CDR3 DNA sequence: TGTGCCAGCAGCTTAGTTCCGGGGTCTGGAAACACCATATATTTT. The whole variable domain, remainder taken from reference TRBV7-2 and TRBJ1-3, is GAGVSQSPSNKVTEKGKDVELRCDPISGHTALYWYRQSLGQGLEFLIYFQGNSAPDKSGLPSDRFSAERTGGSVSTLTIQRTQQEDSAVYLCASSLVPGSGNTIYFGEGSWLTVV.